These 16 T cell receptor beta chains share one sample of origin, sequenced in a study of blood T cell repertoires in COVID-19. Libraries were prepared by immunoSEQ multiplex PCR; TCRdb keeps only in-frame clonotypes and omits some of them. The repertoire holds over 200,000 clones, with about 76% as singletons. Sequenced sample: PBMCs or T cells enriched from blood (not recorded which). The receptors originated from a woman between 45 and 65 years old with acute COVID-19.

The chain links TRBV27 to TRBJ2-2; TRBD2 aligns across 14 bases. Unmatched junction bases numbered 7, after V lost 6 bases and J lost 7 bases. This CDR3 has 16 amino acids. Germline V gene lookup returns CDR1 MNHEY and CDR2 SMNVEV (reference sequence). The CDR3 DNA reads TGTGCCAGCAGGGCGGGACTAGCGGGAGTAGGCGGGGAGCTGTTTTTT. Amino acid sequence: CASRAGLAGVGGELFF.

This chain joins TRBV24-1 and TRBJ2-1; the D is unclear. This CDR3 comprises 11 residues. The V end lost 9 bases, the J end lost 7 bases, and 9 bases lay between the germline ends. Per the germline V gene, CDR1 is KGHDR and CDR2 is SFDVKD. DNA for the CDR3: TGTGCCACCCAGTTGCGGAATGAGCAGTTCTTC. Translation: CATQLRNEQFF.

CDR3 sequence reads: CASSPSSGRGVEQYF. The CDR3 DNA sequence: TGTGCCAGCTCACCATCTAGCGGGAGGGGGGTCGAGCAGTACTTC. This chain connects TRBV18 to TRBJ2-7; 12 nucleotides match TRBD2. After removal of 2 bases from V and 6 bases from J, the junction contained 5 bases not matched to a gene. This CDR3 comprises 15 residues. CDR1 is KGHSH and CDR2 is LQKENI in the germline V gene.

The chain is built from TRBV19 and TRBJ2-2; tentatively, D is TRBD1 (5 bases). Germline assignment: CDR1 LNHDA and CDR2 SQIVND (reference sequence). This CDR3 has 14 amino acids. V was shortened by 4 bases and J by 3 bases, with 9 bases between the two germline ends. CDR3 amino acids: CASSTRQYTGELFF. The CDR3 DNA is TGTGCCAGTAGTACTAGACAGTACACCGGGGAGCTGTTTTTT.

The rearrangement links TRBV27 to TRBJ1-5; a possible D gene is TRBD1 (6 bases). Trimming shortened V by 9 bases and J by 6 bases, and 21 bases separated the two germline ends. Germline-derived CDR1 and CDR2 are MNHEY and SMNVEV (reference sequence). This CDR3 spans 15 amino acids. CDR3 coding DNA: TGTGCCAGTTCGGACAGACCTTTTTCGGTTCAGCCCCAGCATTTT. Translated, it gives CASSDRPFSVQPQHF.

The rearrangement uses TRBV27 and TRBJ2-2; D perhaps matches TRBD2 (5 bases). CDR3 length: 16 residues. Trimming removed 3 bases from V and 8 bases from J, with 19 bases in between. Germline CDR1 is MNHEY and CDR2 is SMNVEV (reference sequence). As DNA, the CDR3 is TGTGCCAGCAGTTTCCAGCCGGACTCCTCCCAGGGGGAGCTGTTTTTT. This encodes CASSFQPDSSQGELFF.

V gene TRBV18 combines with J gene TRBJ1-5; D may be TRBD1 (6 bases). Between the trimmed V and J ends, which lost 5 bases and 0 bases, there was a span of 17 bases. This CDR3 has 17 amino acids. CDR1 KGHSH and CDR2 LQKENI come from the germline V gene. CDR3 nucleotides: TGTGCCAGCTCATTACGGACAGTGGGAGATAGCAATCAGCCCCAGCATTTT. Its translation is CASSLRTVGDSNQPQHF.

This CDR3 is CASSTRQGARSPLHF. The CDR3, as DNA: TGTGCCAGCAGCACTCGACAGGGGGCGAGGTCACCCCTCCACTTT. V gene TRBV21-1 combines with J gene TRBJ1-6; no check of the table's D call, TRBD1, against the DNA was made. TRBV21-1 is annotated as a pseudogene. The CDR3 is 15 residues long.

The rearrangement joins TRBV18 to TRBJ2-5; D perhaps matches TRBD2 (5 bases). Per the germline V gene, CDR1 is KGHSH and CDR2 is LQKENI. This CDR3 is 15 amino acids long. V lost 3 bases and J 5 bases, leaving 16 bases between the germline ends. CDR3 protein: CASSPDRGGVETQYF. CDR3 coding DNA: TGTGCCAGCTCACCCGACCGGGGTGGTGTGGAGACCCAGTACTTC. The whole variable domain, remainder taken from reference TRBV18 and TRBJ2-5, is NAGVMQNPRHLVRRRGQEARLRCSPMKGHSHVYWYRQLPEEGLKFMVYLQKENIIDESGMPKERFSAEFPKEGPSILRIQQVVRGDSAAYFCASSPDRGGVETQYFGPGTRLLVL.

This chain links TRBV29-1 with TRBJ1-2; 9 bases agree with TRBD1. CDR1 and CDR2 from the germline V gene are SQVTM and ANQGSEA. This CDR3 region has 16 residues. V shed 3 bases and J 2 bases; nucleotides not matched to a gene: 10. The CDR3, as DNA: TGCAGCGTTGAGCGGGGGACAGGGTTGGTCAACTATGGCTACACCTTC. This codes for CSVERGTGLVNYGYTF.

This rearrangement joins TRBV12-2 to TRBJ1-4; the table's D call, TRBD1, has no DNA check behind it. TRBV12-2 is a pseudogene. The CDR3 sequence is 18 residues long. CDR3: CASRLAGPGQSRNEKLFF. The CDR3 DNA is TGTGCAAGTCGCTTAGCGGGCCCTGGGCAGTCACGAAATGAAAAACTGTTTTTT.

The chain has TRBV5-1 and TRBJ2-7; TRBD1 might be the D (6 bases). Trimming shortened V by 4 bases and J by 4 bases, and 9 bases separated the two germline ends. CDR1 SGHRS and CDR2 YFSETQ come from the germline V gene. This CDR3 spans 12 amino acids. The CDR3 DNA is TGCGCCAGCAGCCTCGACAGGTACGAGCAGTACTTC. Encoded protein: CASSLDRYEQYF.

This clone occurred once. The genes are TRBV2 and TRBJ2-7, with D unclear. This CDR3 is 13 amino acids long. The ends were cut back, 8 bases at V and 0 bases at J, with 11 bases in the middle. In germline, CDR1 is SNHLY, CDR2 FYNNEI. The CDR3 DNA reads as TGTGCCAGCTGGTCTACGAGCTCCTACGAGCAGTACTTC. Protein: CASWSTSSYEQYF. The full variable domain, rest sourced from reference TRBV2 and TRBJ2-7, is EPEVTQTPSHQVTQMGQEVILRCVPISNHLYFYWYRQILGQKVEFLVSFYNNEISEKSEIFDDQFSVERPDGSNFTLKIRSTKLEDSAMYFCASWSTSSYEQYFGPGTRLTVT.

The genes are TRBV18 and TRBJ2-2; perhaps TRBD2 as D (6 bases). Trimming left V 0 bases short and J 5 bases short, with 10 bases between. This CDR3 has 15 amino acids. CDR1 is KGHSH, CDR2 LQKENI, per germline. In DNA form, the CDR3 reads TGTGCCAGCTCACCACCGGCTAGCGTGACCGGGGAGCTGTTTTTT. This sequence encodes CASSPPASVTGELFF.

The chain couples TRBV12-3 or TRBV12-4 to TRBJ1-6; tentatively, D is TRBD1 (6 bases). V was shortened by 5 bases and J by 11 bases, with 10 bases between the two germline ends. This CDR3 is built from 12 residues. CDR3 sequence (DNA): TGTGCCAGCAGTCCGGGGGGGCCACCCCTCCACTTT. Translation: CASSPGGPPLHF.

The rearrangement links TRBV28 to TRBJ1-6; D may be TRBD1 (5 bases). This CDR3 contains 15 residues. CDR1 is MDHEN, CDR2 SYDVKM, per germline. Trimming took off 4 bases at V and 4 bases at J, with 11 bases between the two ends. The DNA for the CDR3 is TGTGCCAGCAGTTCCCCGGGGGAGTATAATTCACCCCTCCACTTT. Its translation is CASSSPGEYNSPLHF. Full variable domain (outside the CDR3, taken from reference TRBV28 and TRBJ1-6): DVKVTQSSRYLVKRTGEKVFLECVQDMDHENMFWYRQDPGLGLRLIYFSYDVKMKEKGDIPEGYSVSREKKERFSLILESASTNQTSMYLCASSSPGEYNSPLHFGNGTRLTVT.